This T cell receptor (beta chain) is from a study of cytomegalovirus exposure and HLA in healthy donors. Broader study findings: Previous analysis showed most TCR beta V segments were productive about 87% or about 30% of the time.

60 Vbeta and 13 Jbeta primers were used in PCR. The repertoire was sequenced with immunoSEQ multiplex PCR; TCRdb's copy has only in-frame clones and lacks some. This table has around 130,000 clones, about 78% appearing once. With respect to this clone: What it binds is not known.

Germline CDR1 reads MNHNS; CDR2 reads SASEGT. Deletions cut 4 bases from V and 6 bases from J, with 15 bases between. This CDR3 has 14 residues. This chain uses TRBV6-1 with TRBJ1-2, with TRBD1 as a possible D gene (6 bases). The sample was PBMCs. The receptor's source is a man aged 50-60 years in good health and CMV-seronegative. The CDR3 is CASSGGGGGDGYTF. CDR3 nucleotide sequence: TGTGCCAGCAGTGGGGGTGGGGGGGGCGATGGCTACACCTTC.